This TCR beta chain was identified during a study of blood T cell repertoires in COVID-19. Study details: T cells, B-cell-depleted T cells, or PBMCs supplied cDNA or gDNA.

Per the study methods: Using reference gene primer amplification, nucleated cell counts were estimated. Profiled with immunoSEQ multiplex PCR; TCRdb holds only in-frame clones, not every one. D and trimming come from the DNA, and the V and J calls and clone size come from that table. The table records 250,000 to 350,000 clones, 89% of them present only once. V gave up 6 bases and J gave up 1 base; unmatched junction bases: 8. The CDR3 runs to 16 residues. The germline CDR1 and CDR2 sequences are LNHNV and YYDKDF (reference sequence). This receptor was identified in a woman in her 40s who had recovered from COVID-19. The V and J genes are TRBV15 and TRBJ2-2, with 7 bases fitting TRBD1. The sequenced material came from peripheral blood. The CDR3 nucleotides read TGTGCCACCAGTTCCACAGGGGTTAGGAACACCGGGGAGCTGTTTTTT. Protein: CATSSTGVRNTGELFF.